The clone carrying this TCR beta chain is judged medium-sized. What it binds is unknown. Each patient came to thyroid surgery without any prior treatment (of any kind). This record belongs to a study of metastatic and nonmetastatic thyroid tumors. Study conclusions and caveats: Significantly greater TCR beta diversity was reportedly found in malignant thyroid tumors than in benign nodules (in blood and tumor).

TCRdb re-processed the PCR reads through MiXCR. The sample has about 8,400 clones, 31% seen once; the top ten hold roughly 20%. After removal of 0 bases from V and 7 bases from J, the junction contained 11 bases not matched to a gene. CDR1 is DFQATT and CDR2 is SNEGSKA in the germline V gene (reference sequence). CDR3 length: 15 amino acids. The chain links TRBV20-1 to TRBJ1-2; 7 nucleotides agree with TRBD1. This TCR came from a female donor with papillary thyroid cancer or a benign thyroid nodule (not recorded which). Some clones in this sample may be carry-over from other donors' samples. Sequenced: tumor tissue. The DNA for the CDR3 is TGCAGTGCTAGAGATACCTCAGACAGGGAGAGTGGCTACACCTTC. This sequence encodes CSARDTSDRESGYTF.